This T cell receptor (beta chain) appears in the sequencing data of a study of CXCR3-negative and CXCR3-positive naive CD8 T cells. This CDR3 is 14 amino acids long. Comments on this clonotype: The antigen is undetermined.

UMI-tagged TRB cDNA libraries were built via 5' RACE. TCRdb reprocessed the 5' RACE reads and stores each CDR3 protein as one record, lacking DNA. Listed are about 82,000 distinct CDR3 sequences; 0.95% to 1.4% falls within the top ten. Study results and limitations: Diversity in memory CD8+ cells fell much lower than the comparably high levels seen in both naive subsets. Higher TRB CDR3 hydrophobicity marked CXCR3-positive naive cells relative to CXCR3-negative naive cells.

Every CD8+ T cell subset underwent triplicate sorting at about 300,000 cells apiece. Cells classed as naive CD8+ T cells were CD45RO-CCR7+CD27+CD95-. The sample taken for sequencing was naive CXCR3- CD8+ T cells from blood. Subset specified: CD45RO-CCR7+CD27+CD95- naive CD8+ T cells lacking CXCR3 (TNR3-). V usage is TRBV23-1 and J usage is TRBJ2-5; TCRdb reports TRBD1, a call that lacks DNA to check it against. TRBV23-1 is placed among ORFs of uncertain function. This TCR was recovered from a human donor in good health. Some clones in this sample may be carry-over from other donors' samples. This CDR3 reads CASSQLGQGVAQYF.